This TCR beta chain was observed in a study of shared clonotypes between healthy human individuals (dated by TCRdb to between 2020 and 2021). About the full investigation: Three men and two women, aged 18 to 49 years, made up the cohort. Per donor, leukapheresis produced somewhere between about 0.85 and 10 billion PBMCs. To estimate repertoire size and how much clonotypes are shared between individuals, the study performed deep sequencing of blood TCR repertoires from roughly five healthy adults. Libraries were prepared and TCR repertoires were sequenced by different laboratories using diverse techniques, in order to increase sequencing depth and limit assay-specific biases. For each donor, CD4 naive and CD4 memory were each given three plates, CD8 naive was given two plates, and CD8 memory was given one plate. Summary of the overall study and its limitations: Rarefaction of sorted-subset datasets indicated incomplete sequencing despite the large sequencing depth. When a few donors were compared, the shared fraction of clonotypes was 5% to 6.5% for naive CD4, 3% to 4% for naive CD8, about 2.4% for memory CD4, and 0.4% for memory CD8. Sampling was restricted to blood, and TCR repertoires in tissue are likely to differ from TCR repertoires in blood. Larger estimated clonotype richness was generally found for naive subsets than for memory subsets. The genetic and exposure-history diversity represented was limited by the small number of donors. Compared with non-shared clonotypes, clonotypes shared by all four sorted-subset donors had higher generation probabilities. Based on pairwise subsampling, the degree of clonotype sharing among donors was expected to be affected by sequencing depth.

As to this clone: Its recognized antigen is unknown. Qualities for individual bases were not recorded, and no much larger clone is one base off.

The donors were healthy, HIV-negative adults who had no recently reported acute infections or vaccinations. Every donor was a Caucasian adult living in Nashville, Tennessee, USA. CD4+ T cells were enriched through magnetic negative selection, after which naive cells were positively selected on CD45RA and the remaining negative fraction served as the memory subset. Blood was collected by leukapheresis, and PBMCs were isolated by Ficoll-Histopaque density gradient centrifugation and then cryopreserved in liquid nitrogen vapor phase. Purity and quantity of every magnetically sorted T cell population were checked by analytical flow cytometry. From each sorted fraction, genomic DNA was isolated and quantified by UV absorbance on a Nanodrop 2000c. Trimming takes 0 bases from V and 2 bases from J, and the germline ends sit 11 bases apart. CDR1 and CDR2 (SQVTM, ANQGSEA) derive from the germline V gene. CDR3 length: 14 amino acids, cysteine to phenylalanine. Only the CDR3 DNA stays, 42 bases, in frame from base 1.

Using the deep immunoSEQ assay, TCR CDR3 regions were amplified from genomic DNA by multiplex PCR. Extracted genomic DNA from each cell subset was spread evenly across all wells of several immunoSEQ 96-well plates, with each plate serving as a replicate. Each replicate PCR for sorted subsets received around 200 ng genomic DNA, equal to roughly 29,000 T cell genomes. Purified libraries were quantified with a Qubit 3.0 fluorometer, sized on a Bioanalyzer 2100, and re-quantified with the KAPA Library Quantification kit. Each immunoSEQ 96-well plate was sequenced on its own single-read 150-cycle Illumina NextSeq 550 flow cell. Per the original workflow: The immunoSEQ output contained only junctional sequences without quality scores, so filtering could not match that applied to full-length reads. To assign V/J genes and CDR3, sequences were annotated using PyIR, a Python wrapper for IgBLAST v1.9, with IMGT germline references. Any read was removed if the V/J assignment was weak (E-value above 1e-6), the CDR3 was missing, or the read contained stop codons, out-of-frame junctions, or ambiguous translated residues. V3J clonotypes were defined by identical inferred V gene, J gene, and CDR3 amino acid sequence. Percentage overlap between repertoires was computed as shared unique clonotypes divided by the size of the smaller repertoire. RTK rarefaction, the Chao1 estimator, and Recon v2.1 estimates of unobserved clonotypes were used to assess repertoire richness. OLGA was used to compute generation probabilities for all TCRbeta clonotypes that the gDNA method yielded from a few donors. TCRdb carries this immuneACCESS record with in-frame sequences only. Its versions omit some clonotypes, under half of them owing to an unresolved V gene in the studies checked, with the rest unexplained. V, J and clone size reflect that table, while D and trimming were determined from the DNA. Present in this sample are more than 2 million clones, approximately 94% of which were seen just once. The top ten clonotypes cover over 0.1% of the sample.

The chain is encoded by TRBV29-1 joined to TRBJ2-7; TRBD2 could be the D gene, as 5 bases match. The TCR sequence derives from a man aged 18-30 years in good health. The sample consisted of naive CD4+ T cells sorted from blood. The cell subset or site label on this specimen signifies: CD45RA+ positively selected. The nucleotides are TGCAGCGTTGAAGATCGCGAGGGTACCTACGAGCAGTACTTC. The encoded protein is CSVEDREGTYEQYF.